Here is one TCR beta chain with its context. Its antigen is currently unknown. The sample belongs to a study of cytomegalovirus exposure and HLA in healthy donors. Study-level points and caveats: Later, an analysis found that common viral pathogens appeared to be linked with several of the most significant clusters. The study put some 150 TCR beta chains on its list as cytomegalovirus-associated. Most TCR sequences were seen very rarely across donors, but some public TCRs occurred in many. Presence/absence comparisons presumed near-even sequencing depth among donors.

13 Jbeta primers and 60 Vbeta primers were used for the PCR. Here immunoSEQ multiplex PCR was the method, and the copy in TCRdb shows in-frame clones only, minus some. The data contain around 200,000 clones, roughly 80% of them singletons. The sequence came from a woman in her thirties or forties in good health and CMV-seronegative. Sequencing was carried out using PBMCs.

CDR3 nucleotide sequence: TGTGCCAGCAGTAGACAGGAAGTTGCAGAGACCCAGTACTTC. This sequence encodes CASSRQEVAETQYF. This chain uses TRBV5-4 with TRBJ2-5, with D possibly TRBD1 on 6 matching bases. Germline V gives CDR1 SGHNT, CDR2 YYREEE (reference sequence). This CDR3 spans 14 amino acids. The V and J ends lost 5 bases and 4 bases respectively, with 15 bases between them. Together with reference TRBV5-4 and TRBJ2-5, the CDR3 gives the full variable domain: ETGVTQSPTHLIKTRGQQVTLRCSSQSGHNTVSWYQQALGQGPQFIFQYYREEENGRGNFPPRFSGLQFPNYSSELNVNALELDDSALYLCASSRQEVAETQYFGPGTRLLVL.